A single sample is the source of the 27 T cell receptor beta chains below, sequenced in a study of blood T cell repertoires in COVID-19. TCRdb's copy holds only in-frame clones and misses some; the assay was immunoSEQ multiplex PCR. The sample yields around 280,000 clones, about 90% seen once. The sequencing input was peripheral blood. These receptors all come from a woman aged 25 to 45 with COVID-19, enrolled during active disease.

The rearrangement uses TRBV18 and TRBJ1-1; the match to TRBD1 covers 9 bases. The CDR3 runs to 16 residues. Trimming cost V 2 bases and J 3 bases; bases outside gene matches: 7. In germline, CDR1 is KGHSH, CDR2 LQKENI. CDR3 DNA sequence: TGTGCCAGCTCACCAATGGACAGGGGACTTTACACTGAAGCTTTCTTT. The encoded protein is CASSPMDRGLYTEAFF.

This clone was seen more than once but under ten times. V and J are TRBV7-9 and TRBJ1-5, with TRBD1 identical over 11 bases. In germline, CDR1 is SEHNR, CDR2 FQNEAQ (reference sequence). With 6 bases clipped from V and 4 bases from J, the junction kept 8 bases outside the gene matches. CDR3 length: 16 amino acids. The CDR3 spells CASSSGTGGRNQPQHF. As DNA, the CDR3 is TGTGCCAGCAGTTCCGGGACAGGGGGAAGAAATCAGCCCCAGCATTTT.

The chain joins TRBV6-1 to TRBJ1-2, with D perhaps TRBD1 (5 bases). The CDR3 sequence is 12 residues long. Germline V gene lookup returns CDR1 MNHNS and CDR2 SASEGT. V lost 1 base and J lost 7, with 7 bases in between. CDR3 amino acids: CASSEGGRGYTF. Written as DNA, the CDR3 is TGTGCCAGCAGTGAAGGGGGCCGTGGCTACACCTTC.

This chain links TRBV5-1 with TRBJ2-3, with D maybe TRBD2 (5 bases). Germline assignment: CDR1 SGHRS and CDR2 YFSETQ. The germline V and J ends were trimmed by 2 bases and 6 bases, with 10 bases remaining between them. The CDR3 has 13 amino acids. CDR3 protein: CASSFEGFDTQYF. CDR3 DNA: TGCGCCAGCAGCTTTGAGGGATTCGATACGCAGTATTTT.

V usage is TRBV5-1 and J usage is TRBJ1-6; D perhaps matches TRBD1 (6 bases). The CDR3 consists of 18 residues. Germline V lookup: CDR1 SGHRS, CDR2 YFSETQ. Deletions cut 4 bases from V and 7 bases from J, with 24 bases between. The CDR3 sequence: CASSRTWPGASRNSPLHF. CDR3 sequence (DNA): TGCGCCAGCAGCCGCACATGGCCAGGGGCCTCTAGAAATTCACCCCTCCACTTT. Full variable domain (outside the CDR3, taken from reference TRBV5-1 and TRBJ1-6): KAGVTQTPRYLIKTRGQQVTLSCSPISGHRSVSWYQQTPGQGLQFLFEYFSETQRNKGNFPGRFSGRQFSNSRSEMNVSTLELGDSALYLCASSRTWPGASRNSPLHFGNGTRLTVT.

This CDR3 is CASSLWVRGLKNNSPLHF. Written as DNA, the CDR3 is TGTGCCAGCAGTTTATGGGTTAGGGGGCTGAAGAATAATTCACCCCTCCACTTT. The rearrangement uses TRBV27 and TRBJ1-6; 7 bases agree with TRBD1. With 1 base clipped from V and 5 bases from J, the junction kept 11 bases outside the gene matches. The CDR3 sequence is 18 residues long. Germline V gene lookup returns CDR1 MNHEY and CDR2 SMNVEV (reference sequence).

This clone was detected once. This chain connects TRBV6-5 to TRBJ1-2; D gene uncertain. Germline assignment: CDR1 MNHEY and CDR2 SVGAGI. V lost 5 bases and J 1 base, leaving 5 bases between the germline ends. The CDR3 is made up of 12 amino acids. CDR3 sequence: CASSLNNYGYTF. CDR3 bases: TGTGCCAGCAGTCTTAATAACTATGGCTACACCTTC.

This chain connects TRBV6-5 to TRBJ2-7; D may be TRBD2 (6 bases). Germline V gene lookup returns CDR1 MNHEY and CDR2 SVGAGI. V was clipped by 6 bases and J by 1 base, with 13 bases between them. The length of the CDR3 is 14 residues. CDR3 amino acids: CASRVSGLSYEQYF. CDR3 bases: TGTGCCAGCAGGGTATCGGGACTTTCCTACGAGCAGTACTTC.

V usage is TRBV4-1 and J usage is TRBJ2-1, with 8 bases fitting TRBD2. This CDR3 has 17 amino acids. Trimming at V came to 3 bases and at J to 5 bases, leaving 12 bases not matched to a gene. Per the germline V gene, CDR1 is MGHRA and CDR2 is YSYEKL. CDR3 in DNA: TGCGCCAGCAGCCAGGCCTTAGGGCGGGGGGTGGACAATGAGCAGTTCTTC. Protein product: CASSQALGRGVDNEQFF.

The chain uses TRBV10-1 and TRBJ1-3, with a tentative D call TRBD1 (5 bases). V lost 4 bases, J lost 0 bases, and 10 bases lay in between. The CDR3 has 15 amino acids. In germline, CDR1 is WNHNN, CDR2 SYGVQD (reference sequence). CDR3 loop: CASSGQIPSGNTIYF. The CDR3 nucleotides are TGCGCCAGCAGTGGACAGATCCCCTCTGGAAACACCATATATTTT.

This clone turned up a few times. The J gene is TRBJ1-2, the V gene TRBV3-1 (or the pseudogene TRBV3-2); unclear D gene. V lost 3 bases and J 3 bases, leaving 14 bases between the germline ends. Germline CDR1 and CDR2: LGHDT and YNNKEL (reference sequence). The CDR3 totals 15 residues. CDR3: CASSHRTQYYYGYTF. The DNA for the CDR3 is TGTGCCAGCAGCCACAGGACTCAATATTACTATGGCTACACCTTC.

This clone was counted once. J is TRBJ2-4 and V is TRBV10-2; D might be TRBD2 (7 bases). In germline, CDR1 is WSHSY, CDR2 SAAADI. V was pared by 1 base and J by 5 bases, with 12 bases between. The CDR3 contains 15 residues. DNA of the CDR3: TGCGCCAGCAGTGAGTGGGGGGGGCGCGAAAACATTCAGTACTTC. Translation: CASSEWGGRENIQYF.

This rearrangement joins TRBV19 to TRBJ2-1; D might be TRBD1 (6 bases). The CDR3 runs 14 residues. The germline gives CDR1 LNHDA, CDR2 SQIVND (reference sequence). Trimming pared 10 bases from V and 7 bases from J, leaving 20 bases between. The chain's CDR3 is CANSHRVFGNEQFF. As DNA, the CDR3 is TGTGCCAATTCACACAGGGTCTTCGGGAATGAGCAGTTCTTC.

This chain connects TRBV7-9 to TRBJ2-7; 7 bases fit TRBD2. The CDR3 totals 14 residues. V shed 1 base, J shed 5 bases, and the junction held 5 bases outside the gene matches. CDR1 and CDR2 (germline): SEHNR, FQNEAQ (reference sequence). The CDR3 region is CASSLGRTRDEQYF. The DNA for the CDR3 is TGTGCCAGCAGCTTAGGGCGGACTAGAGACGAGCAGTACTTC. The variable domain in full, completed from reference TRBV7-9 and TRBJ2-7, reads DTGVSQNPRHKITKRGQNVTFRCDPISEHNRLYWYRQTLGQGPEFLTYFQNEAQLEKSRLLSDRFSAERPKGSFSTLEIQRTEQGDSAMYLCASSLGRTRDEQYFGPGTRLTVT.

The chain has TRBV4-1 and TRBJ1-1, with a possible D match to TRBD1 (5 bases). CDR1 is MGHRA and CDR2 is YSYEKL in the germline V gene. Trimming took 5 bases from V and 1 from J, leaving 14 bases between them. The CDR3 is 15 amino acids. The DNA for the CDR3 is TGCGCCAGCAGCTCGCACAGGAAGGAGAACACTGAAGCTTTCTTT. The encoded protein is CASSSHRKENTEAFF.

The genes are TRBV28 and TRBJ2-7; TRBD1 matches 7 bases. The CDR3 is 16 residues long. Unmatched junction bases numbered 10, after V lost 3 bases and J lost 2 bases. CDR1 and CDR2 from the germline V gene are MDHEN and SYDVKM. This chain's CDR3 is CASSLRAGGFPYEQYF. The DNA for the CDR3 is TGTGCCAGCAGTTTGCGGGCAGGGGGTTTCCCCTACGAGCAGTACTTC. Filled out from reference TRBV28 and TRBJ2-7, the complete variable domain reads DVKVTQSSRYLVKRTGEKVFLECVQDMDHENMFWYRQDPGLGLRLIYFSYDVKMKEKGDIPEGYSVSREKKERFSLILESASTNQTSMYLCASSLRAGGFPYEQYFGPGTRLTVT.

The chain has TRBV18 and TRBJ2-2; D is uncertain. With 8 bases removed from V and 1 base from J, the gap between germline ends came to 14 bases. The CDR3 runs 15 residues. Germline V lookup: CDR1 KGHSH, CDR2 LQKENI. CDR3 sequence: CASSPWAVNTGELFF. The CDR3 DNA follows: TGTGCCAGCAGCCCTTGGGCTGTGAACACCGGGGAGCTGTTTTTT. The whole variable domain, remainder taken from reference TRBV18 and TRBJ2-2, is NAGVMQNPRHLVRRRGQEARLRCSPMKGHSHVYWYRQLPEEGLKFMVYLQKENIIDESGMPKERFSAEFPKEGPSILRIQQVVRGDSAAYFCASSPWAVNTGELFFGEGSRLTVL.

The rearrangement uses TRBV30 and TRBJ2-7, with D uncertain. This CDR3 is 12 amino acids long. Germline CDR1 reads GTSNPN; CDR2 reads SVGIG (reference sequence). V lost 0 bases, J lost 6 bases, and 9 bases lay in between. CDR3 sequence (DNA): TGTGCCTGGAGTGTAAACTTGCCCGAGCAGTACTTC. Residues: CAWSVNLPEQYF.

The chain uses TRBV19 and TRBJ1-2; 12 nucleotides agree with TRBD1. CDR1 is LNHDA and CDR2 is SQIVND in the germline V gene (reference sequence). The CDR3 has 13 amino acids. The ends lost 10 bases at V and 7 bases at J; junction bases unmatched: 7. The CDR3 is CATSPGQGAGYTF. The CDR3, as DNA: TGTGCCACCTCCCCGGGACAGGGGGCTGGCTACACCTTC.

This clone was seen more than once but under ten times. The J gene is TRBJ2-1, the V gene TRBV7-6, with 9 positions matching TRBD2. CDR1 and CDR2 from the germline V gene are SGHVS and FNYEAQ. The CDR3 is 15 amino acids. V trimming: 4 bases; J trimming: 3 bases; junction bases outside the gene matches: 4. DNA of the CDR3: TGTGCCAGCAGCTCGGTAGCGGGGGACTACAATGAGCAGTTCTTC. Protein product: CASSSVAGDYNEQFF.

This CDR3 is CASADLIGQPQHF. The CDR3 DNA reads TGCGCCAGCGCGGACTTAATTGGTCAGCCCCAGCATTTT. This sequence joins TRBV4-1 and TRBJ1-5; D unresolved. Trimming left V 8 bases short and J 6 bases short, with 14 bases between. CDR3 length: 13 amino acids. The germline gives CDR1 MGHRA, CDR2 YSYEKL.

V and J are TRBV12-5 and TRBJ1-1; D unclear. Germline CDR1 is LGHNT and CDR2 is FRNRAP. Trimming removed 4 bases at V and 4 bases at J, with 10 bases between. This CDR3 comprises 13 residues. The CDR3 loop reads CASGYPSSTEAFF. The CDR3 DNA reads TGTGCTAGTGGTTATCCCTCGTCCACTGAAGCTTTCTTT.

The V gene is TRBV16, the J gene TRBJ2-3; 12 nucleotides line up with TRBD1. The V gene's germline CDR1 is KGHSY and CDR2 FQNENV. The CDR3 covers 16 residues. The V gene end was trimmed by 1 base and the J gene end by 5 bases; junction bases not matched to a gene: 4. CDR3 sequence (DNA): TGTGCCAGCAGCCAATTGCGGGACAGGGGGCTAGATACGCAGTATTTT. This codes for CASSQLRDRGLDTQYF.

The chain is built from TRBV9 and TRBJ2-1, with TRBD2 matching over 7 bases. Germline assignment: CDR1 SGDLS and CDR2 YYNGEE. The CDR3 is made up of 15 amino acids. With 1 base clipped from V and 1 base from J, the junction kept 2 bases outside the gene matches. The DNA for the CDR3 is TGTGCCAGCAGCGTACTAGCGGTATCCTACAATGAGCAGTTCTTC. It specifies CASSVLAVSYNEQFF.

This chain joins TRBV18 and TRBJ1-1; D ambiguous. Trimming took 3 bases from V and 1 from J, leaving 9 bases between them. The CDR3 is made up of 14 amino acids. In germline, CDR1 is KGHSH, CDR2 LQKENI. The CDR3 bases are TGTGCCAGCTCACCGGGCCAGACGAACACTGAAGCTTTCTTT. This codes for CASSPGQTNTEAFF. The full variable domain, completed using reference TRBV18 and TRBJ1-1, is NAGVMQNPRHLVRRRGQEARLRCSPMKGHSHVYWYRQLPEEGLKFMVYLQKENIIDESGMPKERFSAEFPKEGPSILRIQQVVRGDSAAYFCASSPGQTNTEAFFGQGTRLTVV.

The rearrangement uses TRBV6-5 and TRBJ1-2; 8 bases line up with TRBD1. Trimming removed 6 bases from V and 5 bases from J; junction bases left unmatched: 11. CDR3 length equals 15 residues. Per germline, CDR1 MNHEY and CDR2 SVGAGI. CDR3 protein: CASSPGQGPPYGYTF. CDR3 nucleotide sequence: TGTGCCAGCAGCCCCGGACAGGGTCCACCTTATGGCTACACCTTC.

V is TRBV15 and J is TRBJ2-5; D not resolved. The CDR3 length is 13 residues. V shed 5 bases and J shed 3 bases, with 10 bases lying between them. Germline assignment: CDR1 LNHNV and CDR2 YYDKDF (reference sequence). CDR3 bases: TGTGCCACCAGCGTTACAGCTGAAGAGACCCAGTACTTC. Its translation: CATSVTAEETQYF.